A single sample gave rise to the 15 T cell receptor beta chains below, sequenced in a study of blood T cells in healthy people across ages. Through a sample-barcoded 5' primer and a J-beta primer mix, a second PCR was run for roughly 7 to 11 cycles. TCRdb called the 5' RACE reads again in MiXCR, with one record for every CDR3 protein. The sample records about 840,000 distinct CDR3 sequences, just under 30% being singletons. Separately, the same data were catalogued under a study of T cells of mothers and their children.

Sequencing was done on a sample of blood. These receptors were collected from a woman between 40 and 55 years old in good health.

V is TRBV20-1 and J is TRBJ2-3; TRBD1 matches at 7 bases. The length of the CDR3 is 14 residues. From germline, CDR1 is DFQATT and CDR2 SNEGSKA (reference sequence). V lost 6 bases to trimming and J lost 2 bases; unmatched junction nucleotides: 8. This CDR3 reads CSARRGGPTDTQYF. The CDR3 coding sequence is TGCAGTGCAAGGCGAGGGGGCCCCACAGATACGCAGTATTTT.

The V call is TRBV15, the J call TRBJ1-2; D is unclear. Germline V gene lookup returns CDR1 LNHNV and CDR2 YYDKDF (reference sequence). The V end was cut by 0 bases, the J end by 4 bases, with 9 bases between. The CDR3 length is 14 residues. The CDR3 nucleotides are TGTGCCACCAGCAGAGATGGAGGAGCCTATGGCTACACCTTC. It translates to CATSRDGGAYGYTF.

This clonotype was picked up many times. This rearrangement joins TRBV5-1 to TRBJ1-1; 11 bases agree with TRBD1. With V trimmed by 4 bases and J by 6 bases, 11 bases remained unmatched. Germline V gene lookup returns CDR1 SGHRS and CDR2 YFSETQ. There are 16 residues in the CDR3. CDR3 loop: CASSPWTGGWSAEAFF. The CDR3 coding sequence is TGCGCCAGCAGCCCGTGGACAGGGGGCTGGTCGGCTGAAGCTTTCTTT.

This sequence joins TRBV6-5 and TRBJ1-2, with D unresolved. CDR1 MNHEY and CDR2 SVGAGI come from the germline V gene. The CDR3 contains 14 residues. V lost 0 bases to trimming and J lost 12 bases, with 17 bases between them. CDR3 in DNA: TGTGCCAGCAGTTACTCGCGGGGATCCACTGGGAACACCTTC. Translation gives CASSYSRGSTGNTF.

At least ten counts were recorded for this clonotype. This chain links TRBV7-9 with TRBJ2-7, with D unclear. Germline CDR1 is SEHNR and CDR2 is FQNEAQ (reference sequence). CDR3 length: 12 residues. The V end was cut by 6 bases, the J end by 3 bases, with 9 bases between. The CDR3 bases are TGTGCCAGCAGTTTTAGCTTCTACGAGCAGTACTTC. Encoded protein: CASSFSFYEQYF.

V and J are TRBV5-1 and TRBJ2-7; D may be TRBD2 (6 bases). CDR1 and CDR2 from the germline V gene are SGHRS and YFSETQ. The CDR3 loop spans 13 amino acids. V shed 2 bases and J shed 6 bases, with 12 bases lying between them. The CDR3 coding sequence is TGCGCCAGCAGCTTTGGAGGGGAAAGCGAGCAGTACTTC. As protein: CASSFGGESEQYF.

This clonotype turned up a few times. The chain employs TRBV28 and TRBJ1-1; the D gene is possibly TRBD1 (5 bases). The CDR3 runs 15 residues. V lost 2 bases and J 3 bases, leaving 13 bases between the germline ends. Germline V CDR1 and CDR2: MDHEN, SYDVKM. CDR3 loop: CASSLGTSGYTEAFF. CDR3 in DNA: TGTGCCAGCAGTTTAGGGACTTCAGGTTACACTGAAGCTTTCTTT.

Regarding this clonotype: This could be a read error, since a much larger clone is one nucleotide away. The chain joins TRBV19 to TRBJ2-2, with D perhaps TRBD2 (5 bases). The germline V gene encodes CDR1 LNHDA and CDR2 SQIVND (reference sequence). There are 12 residues in the CDR3. CDR3 protein: CASNLNTGERFF. CDR3 coding DNA: TGTGCCAGTAACCTGAACACCGGGGAGCGGTTTTTT. The complete variable domain, with remaining parts taken from reference TRBV19 and TRBJ2-2, reads DGGITQSPKYLFRKEGQNVTLSCEQNLNHDAMYWYRQDPGQGLRLIYYSQIVNDFQKGDIAEGYSVSREKKESFPLTVTSAQKNPTAFYLCASNLNTGERFFGEGSRLTVL.

This clonotype was recorded at least ten times. A much larger clone sits a single nucleotide away, making a read error possible. The rearrangement links TRBV6-4 to TRBJ2-1; TRBD1 or TRBD2 may be the D gene (5 bases each). Germline V gene lookup returns CDR1 MRHNA and CDR2 SNTAGT. The CDR3 is made up of 13 amino acids. This chain's CDR3 is CTSSGADSGEQFF. The CDR3 bases are TGTACCAGCAGTGGGGCCGATTCGGGGGAGCAGTTCTTC.

This clonotype appeared a few times. J is TRBJ2-1 and V is TRBV24-1, with 14 bases that match TRBD2. From germline, CDR1 is KGHDR and CDR2 SFDVKD. This CDR3 has 17 residues. Losses at the gene ends were 3 bases for V and 10 bases for J; bases not matched to a gene: 10. CDR3 loop: CATSDPTGLAGELEQFF. The DNA for the CDR3 is TGTGCCACCAGTGATCCTACGGGACTAGCGGGGGAGCTAGAGCAGTTCTTC.

This clonotype came up once. V and J are TRBV10-3 and TRBJ2-7; D tentatively fits TRBD1 or TRBD2 (6 bases each). Deletions cut 2 bases from V and 4 bases from J, with 12 bases between. CDR1 and CDR2 (germline): ENHRY, SYGVKD. CDR3 length equals 14 residues. CDR3: CAISEDRRGYEQYF. CDR3 bases: TGTGCCATCAGTGAGGACAGGCGGGGTTACGAGCAGTACTTC.

In regard to this clonotype: This clone may be a read error of a much larger clone one base away. This chain connects TRBV5-1 to TRBJ2-5; 8 positions match TRBD2. Matching the DNA end better, TRBJ2-1 makes the J call doubtful. CDR3 size: 16 residues. Germline V lookup: CDR1 SGHRS, CDR2 YFSETQ. In DNA form, the CDR3 reads TGCGCCAGCAGCTTGGCCGACGGGGGGGCCCAAGAGACCCAGTTCTTC. Residues: CASSLADGGAQETQFF.

This clonotype was seen a few times. The rearrangement links TRBV5-6 to TRBJ2-7, with D tentatively TRBD1 (5 bases). Trimming stripped 6 bases from V and 3 bases from J, with 19 bases between. The CDR3 totals 15 residues. Germline CDR1 reads SGHDT; CDR2 reads YYEEEE. CDR3 sequence reads: CASTKDSRMIYEQYF. CDR3 DNA: TGTGCCAGCACAAAAGACAGCCGGATGATCTACGAGCAGTACTTC.

This clonotype was detected ten times or more. The J gene is TRBJ2-1, the V gene TRBV5-1; 10 nucleotides match TRBD2. J gave up 4 bases and V 5 bases, and 18 bases lay outside the gene matches. The germline V gene has CDR1 SGHRS and CDR2 YFSETQ. The CDR3 is 19 amino acids. Here the CDR3 DNA reads TGCGCCAGCAGTCCTAGCGGGGGTCACATAATGAACCCATACAATGAGCAGTTCTTC. Protein sequence: CASSPSGGHIMNPYNEQFF.

Ten or more counts support this clonotype. The chain employs TRBV20-1 and TRBJ2-1; a weak D match, TRBD2 (6 bases). Trimming left V 5 bases short and J 8 bases short, with 13 bases between. Per the germline V gene, CDR1 is DFQATT and CDR2 is SNEGSKA (reference sequence). The CDR3 contains 12 residues. This chain's CDR3 is CSAEGRGDEQFF. CDR3 nucleotides: TGCAGTGCTGAAGGACGCGGGGATGAGCAGTTCTTC.